This TCR beta chain was captured by sequencing in a study of T cell responses to AZD1222 COVID-19 vaccine (dated by TCRdb to the early 2020s). Notes on the research overall: TCR sequencing was performed for 230 to 250 trial participants, of whom about 200 were given two doses of AZD1222 and approximately 25 were given two doses of MenACWY control vaccine. Trial participants were enrolled by age into 18-55, 56-69 and 70-plus year subgroups, with about 150, 28 and 57 TCR-sequenced participants respectively.

What the work shows at the level of the full study, not this receptor alone: Nearly half of unique spike-specific TCRs reportedly recognized epitopes outside regions mutated in the B.1.351 and B.1.1.7 variants. Conclusions about previously exposed vaccinees were limited because only five to seven AZD1222 recipients were SARS-CoV-2 seropositive at baseline. In the small 56-69-year group, the increase in depth fell short of significance, most likely because of low power. Because no day 14 peak-response samples were available, the repertoires could be characterized only after the peak T cell response. The vaccine-associated CD4 TCRs covered the entire spike protein, and the dominant responses fell in regions 160-218 and 743-854. After two AZD1222 doses, spike-specific TCR breadth and depth were significantly higher than at day 0 and than in MenACWY recipients. Most participants were white British and females outnumbered males, and the authors suggested that clonal diversity may have been underestimated.

The meaning of the sample's time point label: baseline before first vaccination. In the paper's terms, the treatment or condition label means: meningococcal conjugate vaccine given as trial control. The vaccinee samples were drawn from two UK trials, COV001 and COV002, one of which was a single-blind randomized controlled phase 2/3 trial testing AZD1222 (ChAdOx1 nCoV-19) in healthy adults. For TCRbeta chain sequencing, PBMC samples were collected from trial participants at day 0 and at day 28 after the second dose. The CDR3 sequence holds 23 residues, the cysteine and phenylalanine included. Here the CDR3 DNA is all that survives: 69 bases in frame from base 1. Relative to germline, V is 2 bases shorter and J is 4 bases shorter, with 36 bases between their ends. A remark on this clone: Its antigen is unknown. Nothing much larger sits one base from this clone, and base qualities are not available.

The CDR3 regions of human TCRbeta chains were analyzed by immunosequencing. The authors' analysis ran thus. TCRs in the repertoires were compared against a reference library of SARS-CoV-2-specific TCRs that had been generated with the MIRA antigen-specificity platform. Breadth was defined as the fraction of unique TCRs that were SARS-CoV-2-associated. Depth was defined as the fraction of total T cells that were SARS-CoV-2-associated. Each spike-specific TCR was assigned to its reactive spike region and to a CD4 or CD8 class using the MIRA data. Log10-transformed breadth and depth values were compared by one-way ANOVA with Sidak's multiple comparisons tests. Sourced from immuneACCESS, this table was stored by TCRdb with only in-frame sequences that have V and J called. A share of the clones is absent; for the studies checked, an unresolved V gene accounts for under half, and the remainder has no known explanation. That table gives V, J and clone size, and the DNA gave D and trimming. The sample table holds tens of thousands of clones, of which 90% to 95% were seen once. The ten largest make up 4.5% of the sample.

This TCR derives from an adult in good health. The chain is encoded by TRBV23-1 joined to TRBJ2-1, and the D gene may be TRBD1, 5 bases matching. TRBV23-1 is given ORF status, its function remaining uncertain. Material: peripheral blood, obtained on day 0 of MenACWY control vaccination. The sequenced DNA is TGCGCCAGCAGTCAAAAGGGGCTAGAGGTCCTGGTGTTCCCTGACACCTATTACAATGAGCAGTTCTTC. It codes for CASSQKGLEVLVFPDTYYNEQFF.